The rows below give T cell receptor beta chains drawn from one sample of a study of CXCR3-negative and CXCR3-positive naive CD8 T cells. Reanalyzing the 5' RACE reads, TCRdb keeps one entry per CDR3 protein, without DNA. The clone table shows about 130,000 distinct CDR3 sequences, with the ten largest holding roughly 0.59%. Sequences were obtained from naive CXCR3+ CD8+ T cells from blood. The receptors here all came from a human donor in good health. Some clones in this sample may be carry-over from other donors' samples. CDR3s include the opening cysteine and the closing phenylalanine or tryptophan.

TRBJ1-3 TRBV29-1 CSVTGPGNTIYF
TRBJ2-1 TRBV27 CASSVSGGTIFYEQYF
TRBJ2-7 TRBV30 CAWSVDSYEQYF
TRBJ2-7 TRBV15 CATSRDRGGYEQYF
TRBJ2-7 TRBV29-1 CSVVISGYYEQYF
TRBJ1-5 TRBV20-1 CSASNLQRNQPQHF
TRBJ2-7 TRBV7-9 CASRGTTDLRPYEQYF
TRBJ2-1 TRBV7-9 CASPGLAGGNEQFF
TRBJ2-1 TRBV12-3/TRBV12-4 CASQLAGNEQFF
TRBJ2-2 TRBV29-1 CSVVRGNTGELFF
TRBJ2-7 TRBV6-2/TRBV6-3 CASSYRTASYEQYF
TRBJ2-5 TRBV6-5 CASRVAGGGETQYF
TRBJ1-1 TRBV20-1 CSAPRGVRSSMNTEAFF
TRBJ2-7 TRBV29-1 CSVITEDIYEQYF
TRBJ2-1 TRBV7-2 CASSLLAGDNEQFF
TRBJ2-2 TRBV4-2 CASSQGADRGVWGDGELFF
TRBJ2-3 TRBV6-5 CASTGLAGAVSTDTQYF
TRBJ2-5 TRBV2 CASSESPGTETQYF
TRBJ1-1 TRBV5-1 CASSLSASGTINTEAFF
TRBJ2-7 TRBV7-9 CASSPPGTGGYEQYF
TRBJ2-1 TRBV20-1 CSASLAGHNEQFF
TRBJ1-1 TRBV10-3 CAISESDGPNTEAFF
TRBJ1-2 TRBV11-1 CASSPSQGGYGYTF
TRBJ2-5 TRBV7-9 CASSLRADQETQYF
TRBJ2-3 TRBV11-2 CASSLGRTGATTDTQYF
TRBJ2-2 TRBV5-1 CASSPQGAFTGELFF
TRBJ1-2 TRBV20-1 CSARGLAGINYGYTF
TRBJ2-5 TRBV28 CASSFLAGGPSGETQYF
TRBJ1-4 TRBV5-1 CASSLNQGIENEKLFF
TRBJ2-4 TRBV7-3 CASSLIDGGIQYF
TRBJ1-1 TRBV11-2 CASSRSLDTEAFF
TRBJ2-2 TRBV2 CASRASGGAIGELFF
TRBJ2-7 TRBV7-9 CASSGLNYEQYF
TRBJ1-1 TRBV29-1 CSALSLDLRQLF
TRBJ2-3 TRBV10-3 CAISPDTTSTDTQYF
TRBJ2-1 TRBV25-1 CASSEVGGLVGLGGEQFF
TRBJ1-2 TRBV6-6 CATTNPPGHLYGYTF
TRBJ2-1 TRBV12-3/TRBV12-4 CASSSNSGGGDEQFF
TRBJ2-5 TRBV25-1 CASSEWEGPETQYF
TRBJ2-7 TRBV9 CASSAEIENEQYF
TRBJ2-3 TRBV6-6 CTSSYLAGGPDTQYF
TRBJ2-7 TRBV7-9 CASSSGTGDFYEQYF
TRBJ2-1 TRBV7-9 CASSFSASGSSSYNEQFF
TRBJ2-7 TRBV6-2/TRBV6-3 CASTDRLSYEQYF
TRBJ2-1 TRBV12-5 CASGLDDRDPGIGEQFF
TRBJ2-5 TRBV28 CASSFQGRETQYF
TRBJ2-7 TRBV12-3/TRBV12-4 CASSPQGTSVYEQYF
TRBJ2-1 TRBV14 CASSQPVTLGGNNEQFF